This T cell receptor (beta chain) is from a study of blood T cell repertoires in COVID-19. With V trimmed by 6 bases and J by 0 bases, 8 bases remained unmatched. The length of the CDR3 is 17 residues. Germline V gene sequence: CDR1 SGHAT, CDR2 FQNNGV. Clones were sequenced by immunoSEQ multiplex PCR, and TCRdb holds only the in-frame ones, with some missing. The data show 120,000 or so clones, over 75% seen once. The specimen sequenced was peripheral blood. This chain connects TRBV11-2 to TRBJ2-6, with TRBD1 matching 7 bases. This receptor was taken from a man aged 50-60 years with acute or convalescent COVID-19. The CDR3 DNA is TGTGCCAGCAGTACCGACAGGGCTGTCTCTGGGGCCAACGTCCTGACTTTC. Protein sequence: CASSTDRAVSGANVLTF.